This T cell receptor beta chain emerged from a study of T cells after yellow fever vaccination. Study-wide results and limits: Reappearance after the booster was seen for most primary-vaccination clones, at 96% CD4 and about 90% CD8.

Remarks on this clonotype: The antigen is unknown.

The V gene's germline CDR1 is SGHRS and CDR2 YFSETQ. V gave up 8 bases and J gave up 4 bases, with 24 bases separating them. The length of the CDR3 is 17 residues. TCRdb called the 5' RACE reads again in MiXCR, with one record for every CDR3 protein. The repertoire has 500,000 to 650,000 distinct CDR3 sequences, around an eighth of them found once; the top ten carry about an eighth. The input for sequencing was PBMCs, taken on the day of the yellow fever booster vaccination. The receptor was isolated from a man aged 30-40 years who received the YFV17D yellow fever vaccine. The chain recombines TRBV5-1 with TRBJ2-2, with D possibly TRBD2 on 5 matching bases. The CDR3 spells CARPAGSGSTVTGELFF. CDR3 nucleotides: TGCGCCAGACCTGCGGGTTCTGGCAGTACCGTCACCGGGGAGCTGTTTTTT.